Listed below are T cell receptor beta chains from one sample, sequenced in a study of CD8+ T cells in alopecia areata. TCRdb's table, derived via immunoSEQ multiplex PCR, lists solely in-frame clones and lacks some. This sample yields under 250,000 clones, of which 50% to 65% are seen a single time; 0.45% belongs to the top ten. This material consisted of CD4+ T cells sorted from blood, taken at week 0. These receptor sequences come from a human donor with alopecia areata. Both conserved end residues are trimmed from each CDR3. D genes are given only for firm matches. Not every row has a clone size; where given, it reads once, few, many or a size class.

j_call,clone_size,d_call,v_call,cdr3_aa
TRBJ2-5,-,TRBD1,TRBV2,ASSLQGAETQY
TRBJ1-1,few,TRBD1,TRBV5-1,ASSARTGENTEAF
TRBJ2-7,-,TRBD1,TRBV18,ASSPGTGRSEQY
TRBJ2-3,-,-,TRBV5-1,ASTRGDRTATDTQY
TRBJ1-5,-,-,TRBV10-1,ASSETSNQPQH
TRBJ1-2,-,-,TRBV7-9,ASSPGQLIANYGYT
TRBJ2-5,-,-,TRBV30,AGEHSAKATQY
TRBJ1-1,few,-,TRBV5-1,ASSSGSPEAF
TRBJ1-1,few,-,TRBV7-9,ASSLWGDTEAF
TRBJ2-4,-,TRBD2,TRBV25-1,ASSESTSGSRKNIQY
TRBJ1-2,-,-,TRBV30,AWSGVKKGATSNYGYT
TRBJ2-3,-,-,TRBV29-1,SVGNRGDTQY
TRBJ2-5,few,-,TRBV29-1,SASGRLGETQY
TRBJ1-5,-,-,TRBV30,AWSPHRDNNQPQH
TRBJ2-7,few,-,TRBV30,AWRTPATYEQY
TRBJ2-1,-,TRBD2,TRBV5-4,ASSPGEQAGWVNEQF
TRBJ2-1,-,-,TRBV5-6,ASSPDGAYYNEQF
TRBJ1-1,-,TRBD1,TRBV30,AWTHKQGLNTEAF
TRBJ2-5,-,TRBD1,TRBV29-1,SVGQGSETQY
TRBJ2-5,few,-,TRBV4-1,ASSQSQGLGGETQY
TRBJ1-1,-,-,TRBV5-1,ASSSTRVTEAF
TRBJ2-3,few,-,TRBV6-4,ASSYNGDTQY
TRBJ1-1,-,TRBD1,TRBV29-1,SVGQGDNTEAF
TRBJ1-3,-,-,TRBV6-5,ASRPLRGAGNTIY
TRBJ1-1,-,-,TRBV30,AWGDLNTEAF
TRBJ2-1,-,-,TRBV27,ASSHDRYNEQF
TRBJ2-7,-,-,TRBV27,ASRGHLYEQY
TRBJ1-3,-,-,TRBV29-1,SVETPRRGIRV
TRBJ2-7,-,TRBD2,TRBV7-2,ASSSQTSGSHY
TRBJ1-5,-,-,TRBV2,ASRKTGWGNQPQH
TRBJ2-2,-,-,TRBV25-1,ASTPGSPWTGELF
TRBJ1-3,many,-,TRBV5-4,ASTGKGNTIY
TRBJ2-6,-,-,TRBV9,ASSILGQAGANVLT
TRBJ1-1,few,-,TRBV20-1,SATGTEAF
TRBJ1-2,-,TRBD1,TRBV5-1,ASRTGNYGYT
TRBJ1-2,few,-,TRBV2,ASAEEAGQYDGYT
TRBJ2-1,-,-,TRBV5-1,ASSLTTSSYNEQF
TRBJ2-5,-,-,TRBV7-2,ASSLVRGRETQY
TRBJ2-2,-,TRBD2,TRBV29-1,SVADWLAENTGELF
TRBJ1-1,few,-,TRBV9,ASSVDQGNTEAF
TRBJ2-3,-,TRBD1,TRBV11-2,ASSFGQGGVSDTQY
TRBJ1-1,few,-,TRBV4-2,ASSQDLTAGNTEAF
TRBJ1-2,-,-,TRBV29-1,SVYSKNYGYT
TRBJ2-5,-,-,TRBV2,ASSEASRGWSKTQY
TRBJ2-2,-,-,TRBV7-9,ASRGVNTGELF